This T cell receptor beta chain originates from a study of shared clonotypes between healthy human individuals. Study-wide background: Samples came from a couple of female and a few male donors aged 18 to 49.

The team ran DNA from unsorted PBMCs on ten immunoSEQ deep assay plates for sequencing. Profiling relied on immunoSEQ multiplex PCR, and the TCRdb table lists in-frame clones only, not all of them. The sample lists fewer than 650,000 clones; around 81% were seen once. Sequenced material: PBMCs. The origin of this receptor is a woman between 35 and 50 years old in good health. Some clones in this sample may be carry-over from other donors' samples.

CDR3 protein: CASSNPASSYEQYF. The CDR3 DNA is TGTGCCAGCAGCAATCCAGCTAGCTCCTACGAGCAGTACTTC. V and J are TRBV21-1 and TRBJ2-7; the table names TRBD2, a call not compared with the DNA. TRBV21-1 is assigned pseudogene status. The CDR3 spans 14 residues.